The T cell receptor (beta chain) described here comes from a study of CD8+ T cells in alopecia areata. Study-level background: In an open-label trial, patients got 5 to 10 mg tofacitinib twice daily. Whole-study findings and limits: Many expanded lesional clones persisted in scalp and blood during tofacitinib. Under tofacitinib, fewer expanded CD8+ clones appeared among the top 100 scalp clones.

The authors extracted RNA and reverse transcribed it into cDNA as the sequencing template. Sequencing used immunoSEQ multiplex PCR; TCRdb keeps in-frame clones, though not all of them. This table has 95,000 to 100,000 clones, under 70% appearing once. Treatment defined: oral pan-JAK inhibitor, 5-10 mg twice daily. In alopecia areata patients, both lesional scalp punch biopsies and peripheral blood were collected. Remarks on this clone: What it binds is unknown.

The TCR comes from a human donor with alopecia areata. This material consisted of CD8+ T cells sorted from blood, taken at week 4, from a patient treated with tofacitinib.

The CDR3 spells CSVENRGLGTGELFF. CDR3 bases: TGCAGCGTTGAGAACAGGGGGCTCGGCACCGGGGAGCTGTTTTTT. V and J are TRBV29-1 and TRBJ2-2; 9 bases line up with TRBD1. CDR3 length: 15 residues. Germline CDR1 SQVTM, CDR2 ANQGSEA. Unmatched junction bases numbered 6, after V lost 3 bases and J lost 4 bases.